These 30 T cell receptor beta chains came from one sample sequenced in a study of T cell changes during pregnancy in multiple sclerosis. Clones were sequenced by immunoSEQ multiplex PCR, and TCRdb holds only the in-frame ones, with some missing. The sample includes tens of thousands of clones, roughly nine tenths seen only once; the top ten take around 4.8%. The sample consisted of peripheral blood, taken in the first trimester of pregnancy. The source is a female donor in good health, enrolled as a control in a pregnancy study.

This clone was picked up a small number of times. The rearrangement joins TRBV27 to TRBJ1-2; D ambiguous. In germline, CDR1 is MNHEY, CDR2 SMNVEV (reference sequence). The CDR3 extends over 14 amino acids. Trimming took 7 bases from V and 2 from J, leaving 14 bases between them. DNA of the CDR3: TGTGCCAGCACCGATAACTATGGGAACTATGGCTACACCTTC. It yields the protein CASTDNYGNYGYTF.

The genes are TRBV21-1 and TRBJ2-1; the table's D call of TRBD2 was not tested on the DNA. TRBV21-1 constitutes a pseudogene. The CDR3 spans 14 residues. CDR3 amino acids: CASYDLSSYNEQFF. In DNA, the CDR3 is TGTGCCAGCTACGACTTAAGCTCCTACAATGAGCAGTTCTTC.

The J gene is TRBJ2-1, the V gene TRBV18; weak D call: TRBD2 (5 bases). V lost 8 bases and J lost 7, with 18 bases in between. The germline CDR1 and CDR2 sequences are KGHSH and LQKENI. This CDR3 is built from 14 residues. DNA of the CDR3: TGTGCCAGCCTGAGGACCCACACGGGGAATGAGCAGTTCTTC. This gives the protein CASLRTHTGNEQFF. Looking up the rest from reference TRBV18 and TRBJ2-1 gives the full variable domain: NAGVMQNPRHLVRRRGQEARLRCSPMKGHSHVYWYRQLPEEGLKFMVYLQKENIIDESGMPKERFSAEFPKEGPSILRIQQVVRGDSAAYFCASLRTHTGNEQFFGPGTRLTVL.

The rearrangement uses TRBV19 and TRBJ1-5; 7 bases match TRBD1. Germline loops: CDR1 LNHDA, CDR2 SQIVND (reference sequence). J lost 3 bases, V lost 10 bases, and 12 bases had no gene match. The CDR3 has 15 residues. CDR3 bases: TGTGCCATAGCCAAAACAGGGGTCTCCAATCAGCCCCAGCATTTT. Translation gives CAIAKTGVSNQPQHF.

This chain connects TRBV7-2 to TRBJ2-3; 8 nucleotides align to TRBD2. CDR3 length: 15 residues. The J segment lost 6 bases and the V segment lost 5 bases, leaving 10 bases of the junction unmatched. Germline V gene lookup returns CDR1 SGHTA and CDR2 FQGNSA. CDR3 sequence (DNA): TGTGCCAGCAGCCCCACCGCGGGAGGTATCGATACGCAGTATTTT. As protein: CASSPTAGGIDTQYF.

The genes are TRBV15 and TRBJ2-1; TRBD1 might be the D (6 bases). This CDR3 region has 15 residues. V was trimmed by 0 bases and J by 2 bases, leaving 8 bases between them. Germline V gives CDR1 LNHNV, CDR2 YYDKDF (reference sequence). This chain's CDR3 is CATSRETGPYNEQFF. DNA for the CDR3: TGTGCCACCAGCAGAGAGACAGGACCCTACAATGAGCAGTTCTTC.

The J gene is TRBJ1-4, the V gene TRBV2; D is perhaps TRBD1 (6 bases). The CDR3 spans 14 residues. Germline values: CDR1 SNHLY, CDR2 FYNNEI. Trimming stripped 4 bases from V and 4 bases from J, with 10 bases between. CDR3 region: CASSVQGLNEKLFF. CDR3 DNA sequence: TGTGCCAGCAGTGTACAGGGCCTTAATGAAAAACTGTTTTTT. Looking up the rest from reference TRBV2 and TRBJ1-4 gives the full variable domain: EPEVTQTPSHQVTQMGQEVILRCVPISNHLYFYWYRQILGQKVEFLVSFYNNEISEKSEIFDDQFSVERPDGSNFTLKIRSTKLEDSAMYFCASSVQGLNEKLFFGSGTQLSVL.

This CDR3 reads CASSQRGNEQFF. In DNA form, the CDR3 reads TGTGCCAGCAGTCAGAGGGGGAATGAGCAGTTCTTC. The chain recombines TRBV27 with TRBJ2-1; weak D call: TRBD1 (6 bases). Between the trimmed V and J ends, which lost 5 bases and 7 bases, there was a span of 9 bases. CDR1 MNHEY and CDR2 SMNVEV come from the germline V gene (reference sequence). The CDR3 runs 12 residues.

The gene calls are TRBV30 and TRBJ1-2, with TRBD1 matching 7 bases. The CDR3 has 12 amino acids. The germline V gene has CDR1 GTSNPN and CDR2 SVGIG (reference sequence). The junction had 5 bases not matched to a gene; V was cut back by 0 bases and J by 10 bases. The CDR3 region has the DNA TGTGCCTGGAGTGTACAGGGGCTGTTCTACACCTTC. Its translation is CAWSVQGLFYTF.

V gene TRBV30 combines with J gene TRBJ1-1, with D possibly matching TRBD1 (5 bases). V lost 7 bases to trimming and J lost 1 base, with 13 bases between them. CDR1 is GTSNPN, CDR2 SVGIG, per germline (reference sequence). CDR3 size: 13 residues. The CDR3 protein is CASGYQGNTEAFF. The CDR3 DNA reads TGTGCCTCCGGCTACCAGGGGAACACTGAAGCTTTCTTT. Variable domain in full (rest from reference TRBV30 and TRBJ1-1): SQTIHQWPATLVQPVGSPLSLECTVEGTSNPNLYWYRQAAGRGLQLLFYSVGIGQISSEVPQNLSASRPQDRQFILSSKKLLLSDSGFYLCASGYQGNTEAFFGQGTRLTVV.

V and J are TRBV7-6 and TRBJ2-6; no firm D call. The germline V gene has CDR1 SGHVS and CDR2 FNYEAQ. Trimming shortened V by 8 bases and J by 2 bases, and 10 bases separated the two germline ends. The CDR3 loop spans 14 amino acids. The CDR3 is CASGNQAGANVLTF. DNA for the CDR3: TGTGCCAGCGGTAACCAGGCTGGGGCCAACGTCCTGACTTTC. The variable domain in full, with the rest retrieved from reference TRBV7-6 and TRBJ2-6, is GAGVSQSPRYKVTKRGQDVALRCDPISGHVSLYWYRQALGQGPEFLTYFNYEAQQDKSGLPNDRFSAERPEGSISTLTIQRTEQRDSAMYRCASGNQAGANVLTFGAGSRLTVL.

CDR3 in DNA: TGTGCCAGCAGCTCCCTGCCGGGACAGGGGAACACTGAAGCTTTCTTT. Encoded protein: CASSSLPGQGNTEAFF. The chain employs TRBV11-3 and TRBJ1-1, with 9 bases identical to TRBD1. V shed 4 bases, J shed 1 base, and the junction held 7 bases outside the gene matches. The CDR3 length is 16 residues. Germline CDR1 SGHNT, CDR2 YENEEA.

The chain employs TRBV5-1 and TRBJ1-2, with D tentatively TRBD1 (5 bases). The germline V gene has CDR1 SGHRS and CDR2 YFSETQ. V lost 2 bases, J lost 6 bases, and 14 bases lay in between. This CDR3 spans 14 amino acids. Here the CDR3 reads CASSFNPGLDGYTF. Written as DNA, the CDR3 is TGCGCCAGCAGCTTCAACCCAGGGTTAGATGGCTACACCTTC.

The chain couples TRBV7-2 to TRBJ1-2, with 10 bases matching TRBD1. CDR1 SGHTA and CDR2 FQGNSA come from the germline V gene. V lost 4 bases and J lost 1; bases outside the gene matches: 6. This CDR3 contains 16 residues. CDR3 DNA: TGTGCCAGCAGCTCGAGTCGGACAGGGGGTAACTATGGCTACACCTTC. It encodes CASSSSRTGGNYGYTF.

This clone appeared once. The gene calls are TRBV7-8 and TRBJ2-1; tentatively, D is TRBD2 (7 bases). Trimming took off 2 bases at V and 6 bases at J, with 17 bases between the two ends. The CDR3 extends over 16 amino acids. Germline lookup yields CDR1 SGHVS and CDR2 FQNEAQ. The CDR3 protein is CASSLLGGGPLNEQFF. CDR3 sequence (DNA): TGTGCCAGCAGCTTATTAGGGGGGGGGCCCCTCAATGAGCAGTTCTTC.

This chain connects TRBV27 to TRBJ1-5; the D gene is possibly TRBD1 (6 bases). Per the germline V gene, CDR1 is MNHEY and CDR2 is SMNVEV (reference sequence). With 4 bases removed from V and 2 bases from J, the gap between germline ends came to 15 bases. The CDR3 spans 16 residues. The CDR3 protein is CASSSLRGWGNQPQHF. CDR3 DNA: TGTGCCAGCAGTTCACTCAGGGGATGGGGCAATCAGCCCCAGCATTTT.

This clone was found once. The genes are TRBV4-3 and TRBJ1-6, with D uncertain. Germline CDR1 is LGHNA and CDR2 is YSLEER. The V end was cut by 0 bases, the J end by 2 bases, with 8 bases between. The CDR3 length is 16 residues. CDR3 residues: CASSQDPNTYNSPLHF. The CDR3 DNA reads as TGCGCCAGCAGCCAAGATCCAAACACCTATAATTCACCCCTCCACTTT.

The chain couples TRBV21-1 to TRBJ2-4; the D segment call TRBD1 is taken from the table without a DNA check. TRBV21-1 is flagged as a pseudogene. The CDR3 extends over 15 amino acids. CDR3 nucleotide sequence: TGTGCCAGCAGCAAGGGTTGGGGGCCCAAAAACATTCAGTACTTC. This gives the protein CASSKGWGPKNIQYF.

J is TRBJ1-1 and V is TRBV4-3; D is possibly TRBD1 (6 bases). This CDR3 has 14 residues. Germline assignment: CDR1 LGHNA and CDR2 YSLEER. Trimming took off 1 base at V and 1 base at J, with 7 bases between the two ends. CDR3 DNA: TGCGCCAGCAGCCAAGGGACAGCGAACACTGAAGCTTTCTTT. Translated, it gives CASSQGTANTEAFF.

The J gene is TRBJ2-7, the V gene TRBV28; the D gene is possibly TRBD2 (6 bases). The length of the CDR3 is 13 residues. The V gene lost 7 bases and the J gene lost 2 bases, with 12 bases spanning the gap. Germline CDR1 reads MDHEN; CDR2 reads SYDVKM. Here the CDR3 DNA reads TGTGCCAGCACCACGGGGGTCCCCTACGAGCAGTACTTC. This encodes CASTTGVPYEQYF. Full variable domain (rest looked up from reference TRBV28 and TRBJ2-7): DVKVTQSSRYLVKRTGEKVFLECVQDMDHENMFWYRQDPGLGLRLIYFSYDVKMKEKGDIPEGYSVSREKKERFSLILESASTNQTSMYLCASTTGVPYEQYFGPGTRLTVT.

This clone was found once. V and J are TRBV30 and TRBJ1-5; TRBD1 agrees at 7 bases. This CDR3 contains 14 residues. J lost 2 bases, V lost 1 base, and 2 bases had no gene match. Germline V gives CDR1 GTSNPN, CDR2 SVGIG (reference sequence). CDR3 in DNA: TGTGCCTGGAGTGGACAGGGTGGCAATCAGCCCCAGCATTTT. Protein: CAWSGQGGNQPQHF.

The chain carries TRBV5-1 and TRBJ1-2, with D uncertain. The V gene lost 3 bases and the J gene lost 0 bases, with 9 bases spanning the gap. Germline V gives CDR1 SGHRS, CDR2 YFSETQ. The length of the CDR3 is 14 residues. As DNA, the CDR3 is TGCGCCAGCAGCTCGACTCTAGCTAACTATGGCTACACCTTC. Its translation is CASSSTLANYGYTF.

In DNA form, the CDR3 reads TGTGCCAGCAGGCGACAGGGGGGAAACACCATATATTTT. Translated: CASRRQGGNTIYF. J is TRBJ1-3 and V is TRBV28, with 8 bases that match TRBD1. V lost 6 bases to trimming and J lost 4 bases; unmatched junction nucleotides: 2. Germline V lookup: CDR1 MDHEN, CDR2 SYDVKM. This CDR3 comprises 13 residues.

This clone was detected once. This chain uses TRBV30 with TRBJ1-3; perhaps TRBD1 as D (6 bases). Trimming removed 5 bases at V and 0 bases at J, with 11 bases between. Germline CDR1 is GTSNPN and CDR2 is SVGIG (reference sequence). The CDR3 runs 14 residues. CDR3 sequence: CAWSPGASGNTIYF. CDR3 coding DNA: TGTGCCTGGTCACCAGGGGCCTCTGGAAACACCATATATTTT.

V is TRBV9 and J is TRBJ2-1; 14 bases agree with TRBD2. The V and J ends lost 3 bases and 4 bases, in that order; junction bases with no gene match: 6. The CDR3 has 17 residues. Germline values: CDR1 SGDLS, CDR2 YYNGEE. CDR3 region: CASSAGGLAGVYNEQFF. CDR3 nucleotide sequence: TGTGCCAGCAGCGCGGGGGGACTAGCGGGGGTTTACAATGAGCAGTTCTTC.

The chain is built from TRBV30 and TRBJ2-7, with TRBD2 matching 11 bases. The CDR3 covers 14 residues. CDR1 is GTSNPN and CDR2 is SVGIG in the germline V gene (reference sequence). The V gene end was trimmed by 5 bases and the J gene end by 3 bases; junction bases not matched to a gene: 6. The CDR3 DNA is TGTGCCTGGGACGCTGGGACTAGCGGCTACGAGCAGTACTTC. This gives the protein CAWDAGTSGYEQYF.

The V call is TRBV19, the J call TRBJ2-5; D is unresolved. This CDR3 comprises 14 residues. Germline lookup yields CDR1 LNHDA and CDR2 SQIVND (reference sequence). The germline V and J ends were trimmed by 2 bases and 2 bases, with 9 bases remaining between them. The CDR3 reads CASSITPPQETQYF. The CDR3 nucleotides are TGTGCCAGTAGTATAACTCCCCCTCAAGAGACCCAGTACTTC.

The chain combines TRBV5-4 with TRBJ2-2; perhaps TRBD1 as D (5 bases). The V end was cut by 4 bases, the J end by 4 bases, with 20 bases between. Germline CDR1 and CDR2: SGHNT and YYREEE (reference sequence). This CDR3 is 17 amino acids long. CDR3: CASSPEVQGSSTGELFF. In DNA form, the CDR3 reads TGTGCCAGCAGCCCGGAAGTCCAGGGTTCAAGCACCGGGGAGCTGTTTTTT.

The chain couples TRBV5-6 to TRBJ2-3; 8 nucleotides line up with TRBD2. Germline CDR1 and CDR2: SGHDT and YYEEEE. Trimming took 4 bases from V and 4 from J; bases not matched to a gene: 11. This CDR3 contains 16 residues. The CDR3 sequence: CASSQTTGGIADTQYF. For the CDR3, the DNA is TGTGCCAGCAGCCAAACAACGGGAGGGATTGCAGATACGCAGTATTTT.

The chain is built from TRBV27 and TRBJ2-7, with TRBD1 matching 10 bases. The V and J ends lost 8 bases and 5 bases, in that order; junction bases with no gene match: 3. Germline V gives CDR1 MNHEY, CDR2 SMNVEV (reference sequence). The CDR3 has 12 residues. CDR3: CASGDRGHEQYF. As DNA, the CDR3 is TGTGCCAGCGGGGACAGGGGCCACGAGCAGTACTTC.